Shown below are 11 T cell receptor beta chains from a single sample sequenced in a study of blood T cell repertoires in COVID-19. Method: immunoSEQ multiplex PCR; TCRdb's copy keeps in-frame clones and lacks some. The data show roughly 81,000 clones, with about 88% seen just once and 12% held by the top ten. Sequenced sample: peripheral blood. The receptors were gathered from a man in his 70s with active or convalescent COVID-19.

V is TRBV4-3 and J is TRBJ1-1, with 7 bases matching TRBD1. The CDR3 sequence is 14 residues long. The V segment lost 1 base and the J segment 3 bases; nucleotides outside the gene matches: 2. Germline CDR1 and CDR2: LGHNA and YSLEER. The CDR3 nucleotides read TGCGCCAGCAGCCAAGGGACAGGTTACACTGAAGCTTTCTTT. Protein product: CASSQGTGYTEAFF.

V gene TRBV5-1 combines with J gene TRBJ1-2; 10 bases align to TRBD1. The CDR3 length is 14 residues. Trimming cost V 0 bases and J 8 bases; bases outside gene matches: 4. The germline CDR1 and CDR2 sequences are SGHRS and YFSETQ. This CDR3 is CASSLALTGGGYTF. The CDR3 nucleotides are TGCGCCAGCAGCTTGGCCTTGACAGGGGGCGGCTACACCTTC.

The chain recombines TRBV7-3 with TRBJ2-2; maybe TRBD1 (6 bases). V lost 5 bases and J lost 6, with 16 bases in between. Germline loops: CDR1 SGHTA, CDR2 FQGTGA. The CDR3 contains 15 residues. The CDR3 bases are TGTGCCAGCAGCCTCAGGACAGTTGGGTCCGGGGAGCTGTTTTTT. It specifies CASSLRTVGSGELFF.

The chain is built from TRBV28 and TRBJ1-1, with unresolved D. Germline CDR1 is MDHEN and CDR2 is SYDVKM. CDR3 length equals 15 residues. The V gene lost 6 bases and the J gene lost 5 bases, with 19 bases spanning the gap. The DNA of the CDR3 is TGTGCCAGCAGAAAAAGCCCAGTCGGGTGGACTGAAGCTTTCTTT. Translation: CASRKSPVGWTEAFF.

The V and J genes are TRBV13 and TRBJ2-7, with D possibly TRBD2 on 6 matching bases. CDR1 and CDR2 (germline): PRHDT, FYEKMQ (reference sequence). The CDR3 is 16 amino acids. V gave up 4 bases and J gave up 4 bases, with 20 bases separating them. The CDR3 spells CASSSRSGTPSYEQYF. The DNA of the CDR3 is TGTGCCAGCAGCTCTAGATCCGGGACTCCCTCATACGAGCAGTACTTC. The full variable domain, with the rest looked up from reference TRBV13 and TRBJ2-7, is AAGVIQSPRHLIKEKRETATLKCYPIPRHDTVYWYQQGPGQDPQFLISFYEKMQSDKGSIPDRFSAQQFSDYHSELNMSSLELGDSALYFCASSSRSGTPSYEQYFGPGTRLTVT.

The J gene is TRBJ1-4, the V gene TRBV13, with 11 positions matching TRBD1. The J segment lost 5 bases and the V segment lost 5 bases, leaving 4 bases of the junction unmatched. The CDR3 is 15 amino acids. Germline CDR1 is PRHDT and CDR2 is FYEKMQ (reference sequence). The CDR3 coding sequence is TGTGCCAGCAGCATCCGGGACAGGGGGAATGAAAAACTGTTTTTT. It specifies CASSIRDRGNEKLFF.

The chain is built from TRBV28 and TRBJ2-3, with 9 bases identical to TRBD2. The ends lost 3 bases at V and 4 bases at J; junction bases unmatched: 5. The CDR3 has 15 amino acids. The germline V gene encodes CDR1 MDHEN and CDR2 SYDVKM. The CDR3 bases are TGTGCCAGCAGTTTCCGCGGGGGGGCCTCAGATACGCAGTATTTT. Translated: CASSFRGGASDTQYF.

This chain uses TRBV27 with TRBJ1-5; unclear D gene. Germline V CDR1 and CDR2: MNHEY, SMNVEV (reference sequence). Trimming left V 2 bases short and J 7 bases short, with 9 bases between. This CDR3 spans 13 amino acids. The chain's CDR3 is CASSLGREQPQHF. The DNA of the CDR3 is TGTGCCAGCAGTTTAGGGCGGGAACAGCCCCAGCATTTT.

This sequence joins TRBV18 and TRBJ1-1; D remains ambiguous. Germline V gene sequence: CDR1 KGHSH, CDR2 LQKENI. This CDR3 has 14 amino acids. Trimming stripped 0 bases from V and 2 bases from J, with 7 bases between. The CDR3 region is CASSPPNSNTEAFF. CDR3 DNA: TGTGCCAGCTCACCACCTAACAGTAACACTGAAGCTTTCTTT.

J is TRBJ1-5 and V is TRBV30, with a weak D call TRBD1 (6 bases). The CDR3 is 16 residues long. Trimming cost V 5 bases and J 9 bases, with 26 bases left between them. Germline V gene lookup returns CDR1 GTSNPN and CDR2 SVGIG (reference sequence). CDR3 region: CAWDKTQGRLNAPQHF. CDR3 DNA sequence: TGTGCCTGGGATAAGACGCAGGGGAGATTAAACGCGCCCCAGCATTTT.

The rearrangement links TRBV30 to TRBJ1-5, with a tentative D call TRBD1 (5 bases). The CDR3 consists of 16 residues. Germline V lookup: CDR1 GTSNPN, CDR2 SVGIG (reference sequence). V lost 0 bases to trimming and J lost 2 bases, with 14 bases between them. CDR3 DNA sequence: TGTGCCTGGAGTGTAAGGGATTGGGGGGGCAATCAGCCCCAGCATTTT. Translated: CAWSVRDWGGNQPQHF.